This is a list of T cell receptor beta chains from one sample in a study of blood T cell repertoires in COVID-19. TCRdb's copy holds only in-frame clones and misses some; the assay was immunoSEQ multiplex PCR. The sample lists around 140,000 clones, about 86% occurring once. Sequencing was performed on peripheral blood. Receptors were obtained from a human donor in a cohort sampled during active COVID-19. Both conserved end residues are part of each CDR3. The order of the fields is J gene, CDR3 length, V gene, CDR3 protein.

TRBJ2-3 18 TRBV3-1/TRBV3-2 CASSQDPPGQGFTDTQYF
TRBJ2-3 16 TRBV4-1 CASSQAATSGRDTQYF
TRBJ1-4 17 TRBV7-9 CASSLKSGGVSNEKLFF
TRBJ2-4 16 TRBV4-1 CASSPVGTSGIDIQYF
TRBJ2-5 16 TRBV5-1 CATKGNLAGGQETQYF
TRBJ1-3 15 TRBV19 CASGGGSTAGNTIYF
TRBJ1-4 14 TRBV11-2 CASSLEVNGGKLFF
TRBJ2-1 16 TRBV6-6 CASSYSEGQGAGEQFF
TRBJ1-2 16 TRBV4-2 CASSQDQGDRVYGYTF
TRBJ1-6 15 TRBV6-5 CASSPRDKSNSPLHF
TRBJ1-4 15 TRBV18 CASSPPNDRGEKLFF
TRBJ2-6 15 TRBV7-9 CASSLYTAGANVLTF
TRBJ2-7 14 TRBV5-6 CASSLRDRASEQYF
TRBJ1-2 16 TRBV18 CASSPLGDRGDYGYTF
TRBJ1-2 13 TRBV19 CASKEGALYGYTF
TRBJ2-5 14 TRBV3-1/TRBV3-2 CASSPTGTEETQYF
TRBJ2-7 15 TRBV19 CASSISRTRADEQYF
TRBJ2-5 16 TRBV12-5 CASGLKHRGAQETQYF
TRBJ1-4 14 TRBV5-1 CASSASILKEKLFF
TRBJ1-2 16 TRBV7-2 CASSLGGSERNYGYTF
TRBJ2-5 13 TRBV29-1 CSVEDPYQETQYF
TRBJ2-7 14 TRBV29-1 CSVNTGGANYEQYF